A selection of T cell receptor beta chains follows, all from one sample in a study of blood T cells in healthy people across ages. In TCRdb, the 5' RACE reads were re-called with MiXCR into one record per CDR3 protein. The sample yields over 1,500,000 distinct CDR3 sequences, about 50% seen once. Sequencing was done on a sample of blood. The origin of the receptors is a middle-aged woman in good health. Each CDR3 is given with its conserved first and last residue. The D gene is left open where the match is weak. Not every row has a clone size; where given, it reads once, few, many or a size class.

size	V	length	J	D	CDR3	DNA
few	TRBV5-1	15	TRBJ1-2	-	CASSLIPDSNYGYTF	TGCGCCAGCAGCTTGATTCCCGACAGTAACTATGGCTACACCTTC
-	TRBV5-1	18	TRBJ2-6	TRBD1	CASSLGPGQVSGANVLTF	TGCGCCAGCAGCTTGGGGCCGGGACAGGTCTCTGGGGCCAACGTCCTGACTTTC
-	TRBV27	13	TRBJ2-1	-	CASSLSPHNEQFF	TGTGCCAGCAGTTTATCCCCACACAATGAGCAGTTCTTC
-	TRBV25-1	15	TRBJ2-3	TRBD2	CASSRSGLAGGPQYF	TGTGCCAGCAGCCGATCGGGACTAGCGGGGGGCCCGCAGTATTTT
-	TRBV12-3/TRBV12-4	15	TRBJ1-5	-	CASGLSQERNQPQHF	TGTGCCAGCGGTTTGAGTCAGGAGAGAAATCAGCCCCAGCATTTT
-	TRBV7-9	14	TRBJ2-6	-	CASRTDSGANVLTF	TGTGCCAGCAGGACGGACTCTGGGGCCAACGTCCTGACTTTC
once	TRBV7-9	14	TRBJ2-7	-	CASSPGTSVREQYF	TGTGCCAGCAGCCCCGGGACTTCTGTACGGGAGCAGTACTTC
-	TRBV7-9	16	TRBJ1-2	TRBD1	CASSKSAPGTGGGYTF	TGTGCCAGCAGCAAATCAGCCCCAGGGACAGGAGGGGGCTACACCTTC
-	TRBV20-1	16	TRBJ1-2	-	CSARMGALTENYGYTF	TGCAGTGCTAGGATGGGGGCTCTGACAGAGAACTATGGCTACACCTTC
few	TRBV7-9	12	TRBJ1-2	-	CASRYDSDGYTF	TGTGCCAGCAGGTACGACAGCGATGGCTACACCTTC
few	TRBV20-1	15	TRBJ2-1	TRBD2	CSARVQRGAINEQFF	TGCAGTGCTAGAGTTCAGCGGGGGGCGATAAATGAGCAGTTCTTC
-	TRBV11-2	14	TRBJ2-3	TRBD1	CASSPRDRDDTQYF	TGTGCCAGCAGCCCCCGGGACAGGGACGATACGCAGTATTTT
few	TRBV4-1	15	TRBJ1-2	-	CASSQDVAGPYGYTF	TGCGCCAGCAGCCAAGATGTAGCAGGACCCTATGGCTACACCTTC
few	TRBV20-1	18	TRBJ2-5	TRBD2	CSASVGTSGLWVRETQYF	TGCAGTGCTAGCGTCGGGACTAGCGGTCTGTGGGTCCGAGAGACCCAGTACTTC
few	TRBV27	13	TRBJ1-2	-	CASKTGTLYGYTF	TGTGCCAGCAAGACCGGGACACTCTATGGCTACACCTTC
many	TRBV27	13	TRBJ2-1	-	CASSLSGGREQFF	TGTGCCAGCAGCTTATCGGGGGGCAGAGAGCAGTTCTTC
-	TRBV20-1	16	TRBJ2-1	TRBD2	CSATGTSEGSYNEQFF	TGCAGTGCTACCGGGACTAGCGAAGGCTCCTACAATGAGCAGTTCTTC
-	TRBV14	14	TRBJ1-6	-	CASSGDTYNSPLHF	TGTGCCAGCAGCGGGGACACCTATAATTCACCCCTCCACTTT
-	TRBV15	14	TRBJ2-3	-	CATSRTYSTDTQYF	TGTGCCACCAGCCGGACATATAGCACAGATACGCAGTATTTT
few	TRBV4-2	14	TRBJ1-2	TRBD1	CASSQTDRAYGYTF	TGTGCCAGCAGCCAAACTGACAGGGCCTATGGCTACACCTTC
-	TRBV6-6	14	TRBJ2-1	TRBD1	CASSYDRVSNEQFF	TGTGCCAGCAGTTACGACAGGGTATCAAATGAGCAGTTCTTC
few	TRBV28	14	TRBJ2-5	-	CASFGRGHQETQYF	TGTGCCAGCTTCGGCAGGGGACACCAAGAGACCCAGTACTTC
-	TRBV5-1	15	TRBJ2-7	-	CASSLEGVDYVEQYF	TGCGCCAGCAGCTTGGAGGGGGTCGACTACGTGGAGCAGTACTTC
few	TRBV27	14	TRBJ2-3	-	CASSRLDWTDTQYF	TGTGCCAGCAGTCGGCTAGACTGGACAGATACGCAGTATTTT
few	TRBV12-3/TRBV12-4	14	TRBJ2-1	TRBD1	CASSLRRTGNEQFF	TGTGCCAGCAGTCTACGCCGGACAGGAAATGAGCAGTTCTTC
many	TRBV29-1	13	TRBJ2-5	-	CSVEEGAGETQYF	TGCAGCGTTGAAGAGGGGGCGGGAGAGACCCAGTACTTC
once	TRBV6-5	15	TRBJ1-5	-	CASSYEAGRNQPQHF	TGTGCCAGCAGTTACGAGGCAGGGCGCAATCAGCCCCAGCATTTT
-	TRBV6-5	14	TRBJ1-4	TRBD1	CASSRGQGYEKLFF	TGTGCCAGCAGTAGGGGACAGGGTTATGAAAAACTGTTTTTT
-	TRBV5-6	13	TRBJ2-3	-	CASSRERTDTQYF	TGTGCCAGCAGCCGGGAACGCACAGATACGCAGTATTTT
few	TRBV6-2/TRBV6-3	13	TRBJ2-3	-	CASSSAVWDTQYF	TGTGCCAGCAGTTCAGCGGTTTGGGATACGCAGTATTTT
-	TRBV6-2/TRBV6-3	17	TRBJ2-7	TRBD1	CASSYSKGQGAHYEQYF	TGTGCCAGCAGTTACTCGAAAGGACAGGGGGCCCACTACGAGCAGTACTTC
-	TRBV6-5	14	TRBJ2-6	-	CASSYSGGANVLTF	TGTGCCAGCAGTTACTCGGGTGGGGCCAACGTCCTGACTTTC
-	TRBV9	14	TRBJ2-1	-	CASSAEQGGNEQFF	TGTGCCAGCAGCGCCGAACAGGGCGGCAATGAGCAGTTCTTC
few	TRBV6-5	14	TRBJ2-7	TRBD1	CASRGQGINYEQYF	TGTGCCAGCAGGGGACAGGGGATAAACTACGAGCAGTACTTC
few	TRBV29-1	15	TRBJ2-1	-	CSVATRASSYNEQFF	TGCAGCGTGGCCACTCGCGCGAGCTCCTACAATGAGCAGTTCTTC
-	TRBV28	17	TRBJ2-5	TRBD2	CASSRLAGGPLDETQYF	TGTGCCAGCAGCCGACTAGCGGGGGGGCCCCTAGATGAGACCCAGTACTTC
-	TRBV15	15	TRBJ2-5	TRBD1	CATSAGGQELETQYF	TGTGCCACCAGCGCGGGTGGACAGGAACTGGAGACCCAGTACTTC
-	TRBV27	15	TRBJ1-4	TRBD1	CASSLLGTGDEKLFF	TGTGCCAGCAGTTTACTGGGGACAGGGGATGAAAAACTGTTTTTT
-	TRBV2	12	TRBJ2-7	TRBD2	CASGGPSYEQYF	TGTGCTTCGGGGGGTCCCAGCTACGAGCAGTACTTC
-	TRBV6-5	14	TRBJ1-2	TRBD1	CASSYGGQGLGYTF	TGTGCCAGCAGTTACGGGGGACAGGGTCTCGGCTACACCTTC
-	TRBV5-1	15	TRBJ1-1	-	CASSLVNGKNTEAFF	TGCGCCAGCAGCTTGGTTAACGGAAAAAACACTGAAGCTTTCTTT
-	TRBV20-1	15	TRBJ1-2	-	CSARVLGGEVHGYTF	TGCAGTGCTAGAGTTCTCGGCGGGGAGGTACATGGCTACACCTTC
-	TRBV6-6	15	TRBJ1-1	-	CASLDQGHPNTEAFF	TGTGCCAGCCTGGATCAGGGACATCCGAACACTGAAGCTTTCTTT
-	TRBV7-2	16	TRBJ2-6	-	CASSPQTVPGANPLTF	TGTGCCAGCAGCCCACAGACAGTCCCTGGGGCCAACCCCCTGACTTTC
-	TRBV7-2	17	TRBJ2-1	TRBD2	CASSLGGSLAGYDEQFF	TGTGCCAGCAGCTTAGGTGGGTCCCTAGCGGGATACGATGAGCAGTTCTTC
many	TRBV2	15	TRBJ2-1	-	CASSGGPPPYNEQFF	TGTGCCAGCAGTGGTGGACCTCCGCCCTACAATGAGCAGTTCTTC
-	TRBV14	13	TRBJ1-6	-	CASSQEGRRALHF	TGTGCCAGCAGCCAAGAAGGCCGTCGGGCCCTCCACTTT
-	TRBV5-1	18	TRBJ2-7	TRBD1	CASRPLGSGTVGAYEQYF	TGCGCCAGCAGACCACTTGGTTCGGGGACAGTAGGAGCCTACGAGCAGTACTTC
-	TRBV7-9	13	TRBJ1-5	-	CASNQGINQPQHF	TGTGCCAGCAACCAGGGTATCAATCAGCCCCAGCATTTT
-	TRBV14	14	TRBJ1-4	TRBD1	CASSQRGRVEKLFF	TGTGCCAGCAGCCAAAGGGGGCGGGTTGAAAAACTGTTTTTT
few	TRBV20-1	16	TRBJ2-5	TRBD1	CSARDAASGGQETQYF	TGCAGTGCTAGAGATGCCGCTTCAGGGGGCCAAGAGACCCAGTACTTC
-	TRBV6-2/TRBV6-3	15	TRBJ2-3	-	CASSYSGEFTDTQYF	TGTGCCAGCAGTTACTCCGGGGAATTCACAGATACGCAGTATTTT